This TCR beta chain was recovered during a study of PD-L1 blockade in urothelial cancer. Germline V gene data show CDR1 as LGHNA and CDR2 as YSLEER. Trimming removed 1 base from V and 12 bases from J; junction bases left unmatched: 5. The CDR3 runs to 13 residues. Assay: immunoSEQ multiplex PCR; the TCRdb copy retains only in-frame clones and omits some. Of about 88,000 clones in the sample, roughly 90% were seen once. The genes are TRBV4-3 and TRBJ2-2, with 7 bases that match TRBD2. This TCR came from a man aged 60 to 69 with urothelial cancer. The sequenced sample was PBMCs, obtained around atezolizumab (anti-PD-L1) treatment. The CDR3 spells CASSQGEGEKLFF. Here the CDR3 DNA reads TGCGCCAGCAGCCAAGGGGAGGGCGAGAAGCTGTTTTTT.